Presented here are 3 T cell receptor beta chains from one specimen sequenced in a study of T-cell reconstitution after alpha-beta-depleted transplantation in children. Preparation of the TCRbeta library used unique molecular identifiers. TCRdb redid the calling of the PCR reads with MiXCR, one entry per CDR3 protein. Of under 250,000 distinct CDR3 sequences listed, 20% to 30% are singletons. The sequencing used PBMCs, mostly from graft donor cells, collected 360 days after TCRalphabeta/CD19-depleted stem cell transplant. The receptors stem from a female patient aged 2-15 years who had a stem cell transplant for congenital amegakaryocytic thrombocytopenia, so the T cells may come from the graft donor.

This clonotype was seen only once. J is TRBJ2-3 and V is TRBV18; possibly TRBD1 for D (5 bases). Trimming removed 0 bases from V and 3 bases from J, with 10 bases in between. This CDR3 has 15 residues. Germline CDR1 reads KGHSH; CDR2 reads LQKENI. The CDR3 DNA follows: TGTGCCAGCTCACCACCGGCAGGGAAAACAGATACGCAGTATTTT. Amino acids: CASSPPAGKTDTQYF. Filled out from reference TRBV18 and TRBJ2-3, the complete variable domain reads NAGVMQNPRHLVRRRGQEARLRCSPMKGHSHVYWYRQLPEEGLKFMVYLQKENIIDESGMPKERFSAEFPKEGPSILRIQQVVRGDSAAYFCASSPPAGKTDTQYFGPGTRLTVL.

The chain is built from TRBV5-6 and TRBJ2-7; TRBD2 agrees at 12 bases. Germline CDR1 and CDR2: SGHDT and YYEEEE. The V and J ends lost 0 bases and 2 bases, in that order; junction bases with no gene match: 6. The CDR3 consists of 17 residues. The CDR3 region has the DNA TGTGCCAGCAGCTTGGGACTAGCGGGGGATTACACCTACGAGCAGTACTTC. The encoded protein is CASSLGLAGDYTYEQYF.

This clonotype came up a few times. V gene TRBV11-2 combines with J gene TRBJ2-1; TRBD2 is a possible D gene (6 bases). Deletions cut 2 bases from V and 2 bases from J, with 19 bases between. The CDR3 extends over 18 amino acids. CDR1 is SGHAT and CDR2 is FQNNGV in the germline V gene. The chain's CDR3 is CASSLPGGPSTAYNEQFF. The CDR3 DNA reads TGTGCCAGCAGCTTACCTGGAGGGCCCTCTACGGCCTACAATGAGCAGTTCTTC. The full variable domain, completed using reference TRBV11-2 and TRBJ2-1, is EAGVAQSPRYKIIEKRQSVAFWCNPISGHATLYWYQQILGQGPKLLIQFQNNGVVDDSQLPKDRFSAERLKGVDSTLKIQPAKLEDSAVYLCASSLPGGPSTAYNEQFFGPGTRLTVL.